These 28 T cell receptor beta chains share one sample of origin, sequenced in a study of CD8 T cells in ankylosing spondylitis (dated by TCRdb to about 2017). Libraries were made using 5' RACE. Sequencing used an Illumina HiSeq 2500. TCRdb ran its own pipeline on the public reads, namely fastp trimming at Q25 and MiXCR clone calling, and kept in-frame beta chains. Rows are unified per CDR3 protein, each entry keeping the most common DNA and genes. The sample contains about 42,000 distinct CDR3 sequences, around 2.8% of them found a single time. The ten largest clones represent approximately 4.3% of the sample. Source material: blood, either unsorted or a sorted T cell fraction (not recorded which). The receptors here all came from a male donor with ankylosing spondylitis or in good health (not recorded which).

This clonotype was counted at least ten times. This rearrangement joins TRBV9 to TRBJ2-2, with a tentative D call TRBD1 (7 bases). The CDR3 runs 18 residues. Deletions cut 3 bases from V and 5 bases from J, with 23 bases between. CDR1 and CDR2 from the germline V gene are SGDLS and YYNGEE. The CDR3 reads CASSAGLQGPGRTGELFF. The DNA of the CDR3 is TGTGCCAGCAGCGCCGGACTACAGGGGCCGGGTAGGACCGGGGAGCTGTTTTTT.

This clonotype showed up many times. This chain links TRBV9 with TRBJ1-6, with 10 bases fitting TRBD1. Germline V gives CDR1 SGDLS, CDR2 YYNGEE. This CDR3 has 14 amino acids. V lost 3 bases and J lost 10; bases outside the gene matches: 4. The CDR3 here is CASSARTGGSPLHF. Written as DNA, the CDR3 is TGTGCCAGCAGCGCCCGGACAGGGGGGTCACCCCTCCACTTT.

The table lists this clonotype with many counts. The genes are TRBV9 and TRBJ2-1, with TRBD2 matching over 12 bases. The CDR3 contains 15 residues. Per the germline V gene, CDR1 is SGDLS and CDR2 is YYNGEE. Losses at the gene ends were 1 base for V and 10 bases for J; bases not matched to a gene: 6. The CDR3 DNA reads TGTGCCAGCAGCGTACTAGCGGGAGGGCCACGGGAGCAGTTCTTC. This codes for CASSVLAGGPREQFF.

This clonotype was seen many times. The chain is built from TRBV9 and TRBJ2-7; 7 bases agree with TRBD2. This CDR3 has 16 residues. Germline values: CDR1 SGDLS, CDR2 YYNGEE. Trimming removed 4 bases from V and 3 bases from J; junction bases left unmatched: 13. CDR3 in DNA: TGTGCCAGCAGCAACGACCCTTGGCGGGAGCTCTACGAGCAGTACTTC. Translating it yields CASSNDPWRELYEQYF.

This clonotype was detected many times. This chain joins TRBV9 and TRBJ2-1, with D possibly TRBD1 on 6 matching bases. The CDR3 sequence is 15 residues long. Trimming shortened V by 3 bases and J by 4 bases, and 14 bases separated the two germline ends. Germline-derived CDR1 and CDR2 are SGDLS and YYNGEE. The CDR3 sequence: CASSGGGTLYNEQFF. Here the CDR3 DNA reads TGTGCCAGCAGCGGAGGGGGTACCCTATACAATGAGCAGTTCTTC.

This clonotype has ten or more counts. The chain carries TRBV9 and TRBJ1-6; D call uncertain. The length of the CDR3 is 12 residues. Per the germline V gene, CDR1 is SGDLS and CDR2 is YYNGEE. Trimming took off 3 bases at V and 9 bases at J, with 7 bases between the two ends. CDR3 nucleotides: TGTGCCAGCAGCGCCGAGGGTTCACCCCTCCACTTT. This encodes CASSAEGSPLHF.

This clonotype has ten or more counts. The chain recombines TRBV9 with TRBJ2-3, with a tentative D call TRBD2 (5 bases). This CDR3 has 15 residues. V shed 5 bases and J shed 1 base, with 14 bases lying between them. CDR1 SGDLS and CDR2 YYNGEE come from the germline V gene. The CDR3 here is CASRALAVGTDTQYF. CDR3 DNA: TGTGCCAGCAGAGCGCTAGCAGTGGGCACAGATACGCAGTATTTT. Combining the CDR3 with reference TRBV9 and TRBJ2-3 gives the whole variable domain DSGVTQTPKHLITATGQRVTLRCSPRSGDLSVYWYQQSLDQGLQFLIQYYNGEERAKGNILERFSAQQFPDLHSELNLSSLELGDSALYFCASRALAVGTDTQYFGPGTRLTVL.

This clonotype occurred many times. V usage is TRBV6-4 and J usage is TRBJ1-5, with 7 bases matching TRBD1. The ends lost 6 bases at V and 1 base at J; junction bases unmatched: 15. This CDR3 is built from 18 residues. Germline CDR1 is MRHNA and CDR2 is SNTAGT. The CDR3 region is CASRFRDRGSRSNQPQHF. In DNA form, the CDR3 reads TGTGCCAGCAGATTCCGGGACAGAGGGTCGCGAAGCAATCAGCCCCAGCATTTT.

This clonotype was counted ten times or more. The genes are TRBV9 and TRBJ2-3; TRBD2 matches 7 bases. Germline loops: CDR1 SGDLS, CDR2 YYNGEE. The CDR3 consists of 15 residues. V was pared by 2 bases and J by 4 bases, with 7 bases of the junction left unmatched. CDR3 sequence reads: CASSVGGGRADTQYF. CDR3 nucleotides: TGTGCCAGCAGCGTGGGCGGGGGAAGGGCAGATACGCAGTATTTT.

This clonotype appeared many times. The V and J genes are TRBV9 and TRBJ1-2; TRBD1 might be the D (5 bases). Germline CDR1 and CDR2: SGDLS and YYNGEE. Trimming removed 0 bases at V and 4 bases at J, with 7 bases between. This CDR3 region has 13 residues. CDR3 in DNA: TGTGCCAGCAGCGTAGCGGACACCTATGGCTACACCTTC. Translation: CASSVADTYGYTF.

There are many counts of this clonotype. The rearrangement links TRBV9 to TRBJ2-2; D not resolved. The CDR3 spans 14 residues. Germline assignment: CDR1 SGDLS and CDR2 YYNGEE. Between the trimmed V and J ends, which lost 0 bases and 5 bases, there was a span of 8 bases. This CDR3 reads CASSVGHSTGELFF. As DNA, the CDR3 is TGTGCCAGCAGCGTAGGTCACAGTACCGGGGAGCTGTTTTTT.

In this sample, this clonotype turned up many times. This chain uses TRBV9 with TRBJ2-2, with 7 positions matching TRBD2. The ends lost 0 bases at V and 6 bases at J; junction bases unmatched: 14. This CDR3 region has 18 residues. CDR1 and CDR2 (germline): SGDLS, YYNGEE. The CDR3 here is CASSVAPGLGRSSGELFF. The CDR3 DNA follows: TGTGCCAGCAGCGTAGCCCCAGGACTAGGAAGGAGTTCCGGGGAGCTGTTTTTT.

This clonotype was recorded many times. This chain uses TRBV9 with TRBJ2-1; D unclear. Trimming took 4 bases from V and 5 from J, leaving 10 bases between them. The CDR3 is 13 residues long. From germline, CDR1 is SGDLS and CDR2 YYNGEE. The CDR3 DNA sequence: TGTGCCAGCAGCCCTGTGAGGAACAATGAGCAGTTCTTC. Residues: CASSPVRNNEQFF.

This clonotype has ten or more counts. The rearrangement links TRBV9 to TRBJ1-2; TRBD1 is a possible D gene (6 bases). V gave up 3 bases and J gave up 4 bases, with 16 bases separating them. CDR1 is SGDLS and CDR2 is YYNGEE in the germline V gene. The CDR3 has 15 amino acids. The CDR3 here is CASSDLRGGIYGYTF. The CDR3 DNA sequence: TGTGCCAGCAGCGACCTAAGGGGGGGCATCTATGGCTACACCTTC.

This clonotype has at least ten counts. This chain connects TRBV9 to TRBJ2-3; D gene unclear. Trimming removed 2 bases at V and 5 bases at J, with 3 bases between. The length of the CDR3 is 11 residues. Germline loops: CDR1 SGDLS, CDR2 YYNGEE. The CDR3 DNA sequence: TGTGCCAGCAGCGTCGTAGATACGCAGTATTTT. Protein sequence: CASSVVDTQYF.

In its sample, this clonotype was seen a few times. This rearrangement joins TRBV9 to TRBJ2-5; tentatively, D is TRBD2 (7 bases). The CDR3 runs 13 residues. Germline assignment: CDR1 SGDLS and CDR2 YYNGEE. V gave up 3 bases and J gave up 9 bases, with 15 bases separating them. In nucleotides, the CDR3 is TGTGCCAGCAGCGACGGGGGGCGAGGGGCCCAGTACTTC. Amino acids: CASSDGGRGAQYF.

By proportion, this clonotype is medium-sized. The chain has TRBV9 and TRBJ2-3; the D is unclear. This CDR3 spans 15 amino acids. CDR1 is SGDLS, CDR2 YYNGEE, per germline. The V end lost 0 bases, the J end lost 2 bases, and 10 bases lay between the germline ends. CDR3 nucleotides: TGTGCCAGCAGCGTAGGGAACGGATACACAGATACGCAGTATTTT. Its translation: CASSVGNGYTDTQYF.

This clonotype came up many times. This chain connects TRBV9 to TRBJ2-3; D is possibly TRBD2 (5 bases). The V gene lost 3 bases and the J gene lost 3 bases, with 14 bases spanning the gap. The CDR3 length is 15 residues. Per the germline V gene, CDR1 is SGDLS and CDR2 is YYNGEE. The CDR3 region has the DNA TGTGCCAGCAGCGAGAGCGGAGCACGGACAGATACGCAGTATTTT. This encodes CASSESGARTDTQYF. The full variable domain, with the rest looked up from reference TRBV9 and TRBJ2-3, is DSGVTQTPKHLITATGQRVTLRCSPRSGDLSVYWYQQSLDQGLQFLIQYYNGEERAKGNILERFSAQQFPDLHSELNLSSLELGDSALYFCASSESGARTDTQYFGPGTRLTVL.

This clonotype was found many times. The chain has TRBV9 and TRBJ2-1, with 10 bases that match TRBD2. Germline loops: CDR1 SGDLS, CDR2 YYNGEE. J was trimmed by 0 bases and V by 2 bases; bases with no gene match: 5. This CDR3 contains 17 residues. CDR3 nucleotides: TGTGCCAGCAGCGTGGTTAGCGGGAGGTTCTCCTACAATGAGCAGTTCTTC. Amino acids: CASSVVSGRFSYNEQFF.

The table lists this clonotype with many counts. V gene TRBV9 combines with J gene TRBJ2-7; D not resolved. V lost 7 bases and J 2 bases, leaving 16 bases between the germline ends. The germline gives CDR1 SGDLS, CDR2 YYNGEE. The CDR3 spans 14 residues. The CDR3: CASGPVQNPYEQYF. CDR3 sequence (DNA): TGTGCCAGCGGCCCAGTCCAAAATCCCTACGAGCAGTACTTC.

This clonotype has at least ten counts. The chain couples TRBV9 to TRBJ1-6; the D gene is possibly TRBD1 (5 bases). The CDR3 sequence is 14 residues long. From germline, CDR1 is SGDLS and CDR2 YYNGEE. Trimming removed 0 bases at V and 10 bases at J, with 11 bases between. The DNA for the CDR3 is TGTGCCAGCAGCGTAGGAGGGGCTAACTCACCCCTCCACTTT. This codes for CASSVGGANSPLHF.

This clonotype was recorded many times. V usage is TRBV9 and J usage is TRBJ2-6, with TRBD1 matching 7 bases. V gave up 4 bases and J gave up 0 bases; unmatched junction bases: 10. The CDR3 runs to 18 residues. In germline, CDR1 is SGDLS, CDR2 YYNGEE. CDR3 protein: CASSPRTGASSGANVLTF. The CDR3 DNA reads TGTGCCAGCAGCCCCCGGACAGGCGCCAGCTCTGGGGCCAACGTCCTGACTTTC. Combining the CDR3 with reference TRBV9 and TRBJ2-6 gives the whole variable domain DSGVTQTPKHLITATGQRVTLRCSPRSGDLSVYWYQQSLDQGLQFLIQYYNGEERAKGNILERFSAQQFPDLHSELNLSSLELGDSALYFCASSPRTGASSGANVLTFGAGSRLTVL.

This clonotype was observed at least ten times. The chain recombines TRBV9 with TRBJ2-2, with TRBD2 matching over 9 bases. This CDR3 has 17 amino acids. CDR1 and CDR2 (germline): SGDLS, YYNGEE. Trimming at V came to 0 bases and at J to 7 bases, leaving 10 bases not matched to a gene. The CDR3 nucleotides read TGTGCCAGCAGCGTAGGGGGCGTTAGCGGGAGTGGCGGGGAGCTGTTTTTT. Encoded protein: CASSVGGVSGSGGELFF.

This clonotype was recorded at least ten times. The chain uses TRBV9 and TRBJ2-1; the match to TRBD2 covers 8 bases. The length of the CDR3 is 15 residues. Unmatched junction bases numbered 4, after V lost 0 bases and J lost 5 bases. Germline CDR1 reads SGDLS; CDR2 reads YYNGEE. The CDR3 loop reads CASSVAGGSNNEQFF. CDR3 DNA sequence: TGTGCCAGCAGCGTAGCGGGAGGGTCTAACAATGAGCAGTTCTTC.

This clonotype was seen many times. The rearrangement joins TRBV9 to TRBJ2-6; D remains ambiguous. Germline V gene lookup returns CDR1 SGDLS and CDR2 YYNGEE. The V gene lost 4 bases and the J gene lost 2 bases, with 10 bases spanning the gap. The CDR3 contains 15 residues. CDR3 loop: CASSPVTTGANVLTF. In nucleotides, the CDR3 is TGTGCCAGCAGCCCCGTAACTACTGGGGCCAACGTCCTGACTTTC.

This clonotype was seen ten or more times. This chain uses TRBV9 with TRBJ1-6; TRBD1 aligns across 8 bases. Trimming at V came to 3 bases and at J to 4 bases, leaving 0 bases not matched to a gene. Germline CDR1 SGDLS, CDR2 YYNGEE. CDR3 length: 14 amino acids. The CDR3 coding sequence is TGTGCCAGCAGCGGGACAGGGTATAATTCACCCCTCCACTTT. Its translation: CASSGTGYNSPLHF.

This clonotype was observed at least ten times. This chain uses TRBV9 with TRBJ1-3; the D gene is possibly TRBD1 (5 bases). This CDR3 comprises 17 residues. V shed 2 bases and J shed 2 bases, with 17 bases lying between them. Per germline, CDR1 SGDLS and CDR2 YYNGEE. In nucleotides, the CDR3 is TGTGCCAGCAGCGTCGACCCGACAGACCTTACTGGAAACACCATATATTTT. Translating it yields CASSVDPTDLTGNTIYF.

In its sample, this clonotype ranks as medium-sized. The chain combines TRBV9 with TRBJ1-2, with a tentative D call TRBD1 (6 bases). Trimming stripped 3 bases from V and 8 bases from J, with 11 bases between. This CDR3 has 12 amino acids. Germline V gene data show CDR1 as SGDLS and CDR2 as YYNGEE. CDR3 in amino acids: CASSGHREGYTF. CDR3 in DNA: TGTGCCAGCAGCGGACACAGGGAGGGCTACACCTTC.